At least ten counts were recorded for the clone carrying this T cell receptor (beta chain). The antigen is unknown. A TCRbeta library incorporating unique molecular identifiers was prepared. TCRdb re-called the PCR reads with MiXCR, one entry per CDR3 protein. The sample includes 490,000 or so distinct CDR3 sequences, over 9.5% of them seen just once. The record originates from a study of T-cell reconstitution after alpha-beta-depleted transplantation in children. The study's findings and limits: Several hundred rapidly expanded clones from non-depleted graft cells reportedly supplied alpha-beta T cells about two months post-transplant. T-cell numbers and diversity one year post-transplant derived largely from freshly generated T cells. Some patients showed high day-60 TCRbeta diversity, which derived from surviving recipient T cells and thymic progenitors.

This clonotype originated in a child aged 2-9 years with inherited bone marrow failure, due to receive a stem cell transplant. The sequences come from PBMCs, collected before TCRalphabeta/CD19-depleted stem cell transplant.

CDR3 loop: CASSAGTGGNIDEQFF. In DNA, the CDR3 is TGTGCCAGCAGCGCGGGGACAGGGGGTAACATCGATGAGCAGTTCTTC. The genes are TRBV9 and TRBJ2-1; 11 bases are a match to TRBD1. The CDR3 covers 16 residues. CDR1 is SGDLS, CDR2 YYNGEE, per germline. V lost 3 bases and J lost 8; bases outside the gene matches: 10. Complete variable domain (other parts from reference TRBV9 and TRBJ2-1): DSGVTQTPKHLITATGQRVTLRCSPRSGDLSVYWYQQSLDQGLQFLIQYYNGEERAKGNILERFSAQQFPDLHSELNLSSLELGDSALYFCASSAGTGGNIDEQFFGPGTRLTVL.